The 13 T cell receptor beta chains below come from one sample, sequenced in a study of blood T cell repertoires in COVID-19. Profiled with immunoSEQ multiplex PCR; TCRdb holds only in-frame clones, not every one. The sample contains approximately 89,000 clones, approximately 92% of which appear only once. The sequenced material came from peripheral blood. The receptors originated from a woman aged 60-75 years with active COVID-19.

The rearrangement joins TRBV5-1 to TRBJ1-4; 7 positions match TRBD1. CDR1 is SGHRS, CDR2 YFSETQ, per germline. The CDR3 extends over 15 amino acids. J was trimmed by 2 bases and V by 0 bases; bases with no gene match: 1. The CDR3 DNA follows: TGCGCCAGCAGCTTGGCACAGGGGACTAATGAAAAACTGTTTTTT. It codes for CASSLAQGTNEKLFF.

The rearrangement uses TRBV4-1 and TRBJ2-3; 8 bases are a match to TRBD1. V shed 1 base, J shed 1 base, and the junction held 1 base outside the gene matches. The CDR3 runs 15 residues. CDR1 is MGHRA, CDR2 YSYEKL, per germline. CDR3 in DNA: TGCGCCAGCAGCCAAGTGACAGGGGGCACAGATACGCAGTATTTT. Translation: CASSQVTGGTDTQYF.

V gene TRBV10-2 combines with J gene TRBJ2-7, with 10 bases matching TRBD2. Germline trimming cut 6 bases from V and 5 bases from J; bases unmatched to any gene: 10. Germline CDR1 WSHSY, CDR2 SAAADI. This CDR3 has 15 amino acids. Here the CDR3 reads CASRPGGTSAHEQYF. CDR3 nucleotides: TGCGCCAGCAGACCCGGCGGGACTAGCGCCCACGAGCAGTACTTC.

V and J are TRBV3-1 (or the pseudogene TRBV3-2) and TRBJ1-2; maybe TRBD1 (6 bases). The CDR3 contains 17 residues. Trimming pared 1 base from V and 4 bases from J, leaving 19 bases between. Germline V gene lookup returns CDR1 LGHDT and CDR2 YNNKEL (reference sequence). The CDR3 loop reads CASSQGGGGLGSYGYTF. CDR3 bases: TGTGCCAGCAGCCAAGGCGGCGGGGGGCTGGGGTCCTATGGCTACACCTTC.

This chain connects TRBV28 to TRBJ2-5; D may be TRBD1 (6 bases). The V gene lost 0 bases and the J gene lost 4 bases, with 9 bases spanning the gap. The CDR3 loop spans 14 amino acids. Looked up from germline, CDR1 is MDHEN and CDR2 is SYDVKM. CDR3 nucleotides: TGTGCCAGCAGTTTATGGGGCAGGGGAGAGACCCAGTACTTC. Amino acid sequence: CASSLWGRGETQYF.

The CDR3: CASSFSYTEAFF. CDR3 nucleotides: TGTGCCAGCAGTTTTTCCTACACTGAAGCTTTCTTT. This chain joins TRBV6-1 and TRBJ1-1; no clear D gene. The germline V gene encodes CDR1 MNHNS and CDR2 SASEGT. The CDR3 is 12 amino acids. V gave up 5 bases and J gave up 3 bases, with 7 bases separating them.

The chain combines TRBV9 with TRBJ2-3; a weak D match, TRBD2 (5 bases). This CDR3 has 15 amino acids. The germline gives CDR1 SGDLS, CDR2 YYNGEE. Trimming took off 0 bases at V and 2 bases at J, with 10 bases between the two ends. In DNA form, the CDR3 reads TGTGCCAGCAGCGTAGGGTTAGCGCTCACAGATACGCAGTATTTT. This translates into CASSVGLALTDTQYF.

V gene TRBV28 combines with J gene TRBJ2-2, with D unclear. Germline assignment: CDR1 MDHEN and CDR2 SYDVKM. This CDR3 contains 13 residues. With 8 bases removed from V and 6 bases from J, the gap between germline ends came to 13 bases. The CDR3 is CASGPTSPGELFF. CDR3 coding DNA: TGTGCCAGCGGCCCGACTTCTCCCGGGGAGCTGTTTTTT.

The rearrangement joins TRBV28 to TRBJ2-7; TRBD1 is a possible D gene (5 bases). Trimming took off 3 bases at V and 0 bases at J, with 9 bases between the two ends. The CDR3 is 14 amino acids. Germline V CDR1 and CDR2: MDHEN, SYDVKM. The chain's CDR3 is CASSFSTASYEQYF. For the CDR3, the DNA is TGTGCCAGCAGTTTCTCGACAGCCTCCTACGAGCAGTACTTC.

With respect to this clone: The same CDR3 is also encoded by other DNA sequences in this sample. The chain has TRBV28 and TRBJ1-1; TRBD1 might be the D (5 bases). Between the trimmed V and J ends, which lost 5 bases and 1 base, there was a span of 11 bases. Germline-derived CDR1 and CDR2 are MDHEN and SYDVKM. The CDR3 has 14 residues. CDR3 region: CASSPGGKNTEAFF. As DNA, the CDR3 is TGTGCCAGCAGTCCCGGGGGGAAGAACACTGAAGCTTTCTTT.

In its sample, this clone was seen once. The V call is TRBV7-9, the J call TRBJ1-3, with 8 bases lining up with TRBD1. The germline V gene has CDR1 SEHNR and CDR2 FQNEAQ (reference sequence). V was clipped by 5 bases and J by 6 bases; unmatched bases: 6. This CDR3 has 14 amino acids. DNA for the CDR3: TGTGCCAGCAGCAAGGACAGGGAGGTAAACACCATATATTTT. It codes for CASSKDREVNTIYF.

The chain is built from TRBV7-2 and TRBJ2-1, with D perhaps TRBD1 (6 bases). V lost 1 base and J lost 7, with 11 bases in between. Germline values: CDR1 SGHTA, CDR2 FQGNSA. This CDR3 comprises 14 residues. The CDR3 DNA reads TGTGCCAGCAGCTTAGGTGGCCAGGGGAATGAGCAGTTCTTC. Translating gives CASSLGGQGNEQFF.

This chain joins TRBV2 and TRBJ2-7; 11 bases line up with TRBD2. The CDR3 sequence is 16 residues long. Trimming cost V 1 base and J 1 base; bases outside gene matches: 3. Germline V gene data show CDR1 as SNHLY and CDR2 as FYNNEI. The CDR3 spells CASSEGLAGLSYEQYF. In DNA, the CDR3 is TGTGCCAGCAGTGAAGGACTAGCGGGACTATCCTACGAGCAGTACTTC.